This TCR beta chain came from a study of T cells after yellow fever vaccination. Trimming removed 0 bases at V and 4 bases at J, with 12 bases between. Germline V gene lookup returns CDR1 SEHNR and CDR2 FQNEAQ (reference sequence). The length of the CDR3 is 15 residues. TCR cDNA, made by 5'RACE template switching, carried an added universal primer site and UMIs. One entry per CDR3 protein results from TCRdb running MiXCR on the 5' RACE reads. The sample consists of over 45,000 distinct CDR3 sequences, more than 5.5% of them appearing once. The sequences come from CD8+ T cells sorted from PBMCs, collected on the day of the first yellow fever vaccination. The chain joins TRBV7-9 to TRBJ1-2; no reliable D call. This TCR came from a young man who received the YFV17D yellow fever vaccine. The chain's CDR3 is CASSLAEETLYGYTF. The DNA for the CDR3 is TGTGCCAGCAGCTTAGCGGAGGAGACACTCTATGGCTACACCTTC.